This T cell receptor beta chain was observed in a study of human T cells and chemical hapten exposure. General study results and limits: Alopecia in the donors means their immune response may deviate from healthy people's.

This sample's time point: patch test 3, about 24 weeks after DPC sensitization. Described treatment: therapeutic diphenylcyclopropenone sensitization with weekly scalp DPC. Unfractionated whole blood was the source of the extracted total RNA. Using its own MiXCR run on the RACE reads, TCRdb lists one record per CDR3 protein. Here the sample spans 95,000 to 150,000 distinct CDR3 sequences, roughly 12% being singletons. This clonotype was seen more than once but under ten times. The antigen remains undetermined. The source was whole blood, collected in connection with sensitization to the hapten diphenylcyclopropenone (DPC). This receptor was obtained from a woman aged 50 to 60 with alopecia areata. Some clones in this sample may be carry-over from other donors' samples.

The CDR3 DNA reads TGTGCCAGCAGTGAGTCGGACAGGGGCGAGCAGTACTTC. It translates to CASSESDRGEQYF. The chain links TRBV2 to TRBJ2-7; 9 nucleotides agree with TRBD1. CDR1 and CDR2 (germline): SNHLY, FYNNEI. The trim removed 3 bases at V and 6 bases at J, leaving 3 bases unmatched. This CDR3 spans 13 amino acids.